This T cell receptor beta chain was sequenced in a study of response to subunit inactivated influenza vaccine (dated by TCRdb to 2017 to 2018). Study-wide context: The study used deep quantitative T cell receptor repertoire profiling to track responses to a trivalent subunit inactivated influenza vaccine. General conclusions and limits of the study: The authors suggested that each seasonal influenza vaccination may recruit only a limited number of new T cells.

The library relied on RT-PCR. The sequencer was an Illumina HiSeq 2500. Starting from the raw public reads, TCRdb applied fastp trimming at Q25, assembled clones with MiXCR and retained in-frame beta chains. Under each unique CDR3 protein, matching rows form one entry showing the most common genes and DNA. This sample lists hundreds of thousands of distinct CDR3 sequences; approximately 17% were detected once. Roughly 10% of the sample is held by the ten biggest clonotypes. The CDR3, cysteine through phenylalanine, is 14 amino acids long. This entry keeps only the CDR3 DNA: 42 bases, framed from base 1. As encoded in the germline V gene, CDR1 is SQVTM while CDR2 is ANQGSEA. V is shortened by 3 bases, J by 6 bases, and the region joining them spans 16 bases. Of note for this clonotype: This receptor's antigen is unknown. One base away lies a much larger clone, so this may be a sequencing read error.

The sequencing here drew on PBMCs from blood, taken approximately 5 days after vaccination. This receptor was identified in a man aged 45 to 65 who received an inactivated influenza vaccine. Donor details come from another sample of the same person, matched by shared clones. The chain is made from TRBV29-1 and TRBJ2-3, with a weak D call of TRBD2 (6 bases match). The CDR3 has the sequence CSVDVATRGDTQYF. The nucleotide sequence is given as TGCAGCGTTGATGTCGCGACACGGGGGGATACGCAGTATTTT.